This T cell receptor beta chain was obtained from a study of beta chain bispecific antibodies for T cell cancers. Notes on the study in general: Normal T cells contributed less of the targeted TRBV signal than the leukemia cells did.

T cells were expanded from blood mononuclear cells for roughly 3 days with anti-CD3 OKT3 or CD3/CD28 beads. Anti-CD19 bispecific antibody cocultures served as comparators for TRBV sequencing. IL-2 (about 95 IU/ml) and IL-7 (5 ng/ml) supported the T cell cultures. Bispecific antibody was added to 50,000 or so normal T cells and 50,000 or so target cells. This clonotype occurred many times. Its antigen is currently unknown. With 0 bases clipped from V and 3 bases from J, the junction kept 7 bases outside the gene matches. Per the germline V gene, CDR1 is MGHRA and CDR2 is YSYEKL. The CDR3 contains 16 residues. TCRdb re-called the 5' RACE reads with MiXCR, one entry per CDR3 protein. The sample carries around 9,000 distinct CDR3 sequences, 2.2% recorded once.

The sample consisted of T cells from a healthy donor cultured with Jurkat leukemia cells, taken from a culture containing an anti-CD19 bispecific antibody. The J gene is TRBJ1-2, the V gene TRBV4-1, with 7 bases fitting TRBD1. This TCR was sampled from a human donor in good health. Some clones in this sample may be carry-over from other donors' samples. In DNA form, the CDR3 reads TGCGCCAGCAGCCAAGATCGAGGGGGCAGGGACTATGGCTACACCTTC. Translation gives CASSQDRGGRDYGYTF.